These 7 T cell receptor beta chains were sequenced from one sample in a study of blood T cells in healthy people across ages. PCR was performed a second time for about 7 to 11 cycles using a sample-barcoded 5' primer and a J-beta primer mix. Each CDR3 protein gets one entry after TCRdb re-called the 5' RACE reads with MiXCR. This table holds around 1,000,000 distinct CDR3 sequences, approximately 25% found once. These data are also associated with another study on T cells of mothers and their children.

The specimen was blood. The receptors stem from a girl aged 2 to 10 in good health.

V is TRBV11-3 and J is TRBJ2-3; D gene unclear. The germline V gene has CDR1 SGHNT and CDR2 YENEEA. The V and J ends lost 2 bases and 2 bases respectively, with 11 bases between them. CDR3 size: 15 residues. As DNA, the CDR3 is TGTGCCAGCAGCTTAAGTGTTTTCCCCACAGATACGCAGTATTTT. Translation: CASSLSVFPTDTQYF.

This clonotype has a single count. It is likely a read error, because the conserved phenylalanine at the end of the CDR3 is missing. The rearrangement links TRBV3-1 to TRBJ2-5, with D perhaps assigned TRBD1 or TRBD2 (5 bases each). CDR1 and CDR2 from the germline V gene are LGHDT and YNNKEL (reference sequence). Deletions cut 0 bases from V and 4 bases from J, with 12 bases between. This CDR3 has 15 amino acids. CDR3 sequence reads: CASSQDGTPGETQYL. The CDR3 DNA is TGTGCCAGCAGCCAAGATGGGACGCCCGGAGAGACCCAGTACCTC.

This clonotype was counted only a few times. V gene TRBV27 combines with J gene TRBJ2-1; D may be TRBD1 (6 bases). This CDR3 spans 15 amino acids. The V end lost 7 bases, the J end lost 10 bases, and 23 bases lay between the germline ends. Germline values: CDR1 MNHEY, CDR2 SMNVEV (reference sequence). The CDR3 reads CASTPFSGAGNEQFF. Here the CDR3 DNA reads TGTGCCAGCACTCCCTTTTCAGGGGCTGGGAACGAGCAGTTCTTC.

The V and J genes are TRBV24-1 and TRBJ2-1; D gene unclear. Near its end, the DNA agrees better with TRBJ2-5, so the J call may be wrong. Looked up from germline, CDR1 is KGHDR and CDR2 is SFDVKD. The CDR3 totals 12 residues. The CDR3 protein is CATSVDLETQYF. DNA of the CDR3: TGTGCCACCAGTGTCGATTTGGAGACCCAGTACTTC.

The V gene is TRBV29-1, the J gene TRBJ2-1, with TRBD1 identical over 11 bases. Germline CDR1 reads SQVTM; CDR2 reads ANQGSEA. The trim removed 7 bases at V and 7 bases at J, leaving 9 bases unmatched. The CDR3 covers 14 residues. CDR3 coding DNA: TGCAGCGCGCCCAGGGGGGACAGGGGGAATGAGCAGTTCTTC. The encoded protein is CSAPRGDRGNEQFF.

The chain links TRBV9 to TRBJ2-1; 8 positions agree with TRBD1. The CDR3 is 17 amino acids. Germline CDR1 is SGDLS and CDR2 is YYNGEE. Trimming took 3 bases from V and 2 from J; bases not matched to a gene: 10. The CDR3 region is CASSANDRGGTYNEQFF. The CDR3 region has the DNA TGTGCCAGCAGCGCAAACGACAGGGGAGGAACCTACAATGAGCAGTTCTTC.

The V gene is TRBV7-9, the J gene TRBJ2-7, with TRBD2 as a possible D gene (5 bases). Trimming took off 1 base at V and 1 base at J, with 11 bases between the two ends. The CDR3 runs to 15 residues. Per the germline V gene, CDR1 is SEHNR and CDR2 is FQNEAQ (reference sequence). CDR3 in DNA: TGTGCCAGCAGCTTAGGTTCTCTAGCATCCTACGAGCAGTACTTC. Protein sequence: CASSLGSLASYEQYF.